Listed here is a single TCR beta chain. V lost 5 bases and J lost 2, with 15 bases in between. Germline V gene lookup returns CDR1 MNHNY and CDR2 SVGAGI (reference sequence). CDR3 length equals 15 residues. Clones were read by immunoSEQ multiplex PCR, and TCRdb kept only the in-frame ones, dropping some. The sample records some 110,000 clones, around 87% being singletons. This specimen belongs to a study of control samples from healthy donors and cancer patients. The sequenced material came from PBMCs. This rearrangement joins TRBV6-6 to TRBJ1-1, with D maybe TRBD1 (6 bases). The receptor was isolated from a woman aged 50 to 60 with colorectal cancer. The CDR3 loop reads CASSQPGQSNTEAFF. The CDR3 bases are TGTGCCAGCAGTCAACCCGGACAGTCTAACACTGAAGCTTTCTTT.